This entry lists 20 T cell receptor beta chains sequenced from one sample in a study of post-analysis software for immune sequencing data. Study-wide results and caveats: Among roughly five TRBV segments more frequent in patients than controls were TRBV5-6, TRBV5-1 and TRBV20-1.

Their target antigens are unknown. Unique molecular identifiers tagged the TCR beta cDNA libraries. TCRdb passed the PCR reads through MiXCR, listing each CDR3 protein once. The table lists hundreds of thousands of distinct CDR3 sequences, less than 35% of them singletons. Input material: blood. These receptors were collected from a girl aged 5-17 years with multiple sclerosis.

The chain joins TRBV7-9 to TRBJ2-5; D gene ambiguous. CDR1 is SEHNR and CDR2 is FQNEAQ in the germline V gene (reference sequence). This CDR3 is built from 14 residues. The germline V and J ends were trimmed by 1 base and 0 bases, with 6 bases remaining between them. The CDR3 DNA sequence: TGTGCCAGCAGCTTAGTTACTAACCAAGAGACCCAGTACTTC. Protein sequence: CASSLVTNQETQYF.

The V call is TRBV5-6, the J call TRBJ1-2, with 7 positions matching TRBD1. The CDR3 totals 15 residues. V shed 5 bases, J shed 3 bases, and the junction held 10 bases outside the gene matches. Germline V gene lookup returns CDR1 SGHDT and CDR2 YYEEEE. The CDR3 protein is CASSPRDRGYYGYTF. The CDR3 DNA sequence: TGTGCCAGCAGTCCTCGGGACAGAGGATACTATGGCTACACCTTC.

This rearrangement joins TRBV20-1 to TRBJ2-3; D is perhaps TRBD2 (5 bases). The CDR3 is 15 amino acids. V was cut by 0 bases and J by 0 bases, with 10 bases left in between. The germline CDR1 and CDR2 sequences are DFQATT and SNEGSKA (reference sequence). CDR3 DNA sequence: TGCAGTGCTAGAGACCTCTGGACTAGCACAGATACGCAGTATTTT. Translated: CSARDLWTSTDTQYF.

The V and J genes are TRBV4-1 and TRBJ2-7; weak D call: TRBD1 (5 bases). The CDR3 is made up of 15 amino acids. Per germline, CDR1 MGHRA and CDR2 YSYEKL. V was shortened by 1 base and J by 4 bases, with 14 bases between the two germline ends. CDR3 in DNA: TGCGCCAGCAGCCAAGGGGGCGGACCTAGTTACGAGCAGTACTTC. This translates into CASSQGGGPSYEQYF.

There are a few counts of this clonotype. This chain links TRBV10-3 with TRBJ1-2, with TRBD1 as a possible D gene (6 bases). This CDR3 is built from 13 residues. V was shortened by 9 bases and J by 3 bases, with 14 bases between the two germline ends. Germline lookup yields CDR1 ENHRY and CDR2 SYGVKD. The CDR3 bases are TGTGCCATTGGAGAGGACAGCTACTATGGCTACACCTTC. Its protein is CAIGEDSYYGYTF.

The CDR3 DNA is TGCGCCACCAAAATTTCACTTCGGACAGGGCCACGGGGTTACGAGCAGTACTTC. This gives the protein CATKISLRTGPRGYEQYF. This rearrangement joins TRBV5-1 to TRBJ2-5; TRBD1 aligns across 8 bases. The J call may not be correct, given that the DNA end is closer to TRBJ2-7. The CDR3 covers 18 residues. Germline CDR1 and CDR2: SGHRS and YFSETQ.

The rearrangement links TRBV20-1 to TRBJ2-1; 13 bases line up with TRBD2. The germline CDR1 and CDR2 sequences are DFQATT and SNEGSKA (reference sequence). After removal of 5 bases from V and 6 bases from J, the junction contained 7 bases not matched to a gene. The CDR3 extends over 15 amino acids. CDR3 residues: CSASSGTSGVNEQFF. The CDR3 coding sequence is TGCAGTGCTTCCTCCGGGACTAGCGGGGTCAATGAGCAGTTCTTC.

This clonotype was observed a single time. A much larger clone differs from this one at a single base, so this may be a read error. The CDR3 here is CNFRTSGSSYEQYF. The DNA of the CDR3 is TGCAACTTCCGGACTAGCGGGAGCTCCTACGAGCAGTACTTC. The chain uses TRBV29-1 and TRBJ2-7; TRBD2 agrees at 13 bases. The CDR3 length is 14 residues. Looked up from germline, CDR1 is SQVTM and CDR2 is ANQGSEA.

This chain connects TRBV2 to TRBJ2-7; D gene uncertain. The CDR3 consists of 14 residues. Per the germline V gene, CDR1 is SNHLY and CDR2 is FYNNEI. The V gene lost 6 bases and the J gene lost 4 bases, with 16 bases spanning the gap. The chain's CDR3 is CASSASLTLYEQYF. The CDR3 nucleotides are TGTGCCAGCAGCGCCAGCCTCACATTGTACGAGCAGTACTTC.

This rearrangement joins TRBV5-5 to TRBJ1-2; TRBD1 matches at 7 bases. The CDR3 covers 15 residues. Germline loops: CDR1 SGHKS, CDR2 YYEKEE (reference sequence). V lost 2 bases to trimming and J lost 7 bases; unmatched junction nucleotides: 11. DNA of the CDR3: TGTGCCAGCAGCTTATGGACAGGTCGTTCGCTTGGCTACACCTTC. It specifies CASSLWTGRSLGYTF. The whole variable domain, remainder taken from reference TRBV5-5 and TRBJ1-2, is DAGVTQSPTHLIKTRGQQVTLRCSPISGHKSVSWYQQVLGQGPQFIFQYYEKEERGRGNFPDRFSARQFPNYSSELNVNALLLGDSALYLCASSLWTGRSLGYTFGSGTRLTVV.

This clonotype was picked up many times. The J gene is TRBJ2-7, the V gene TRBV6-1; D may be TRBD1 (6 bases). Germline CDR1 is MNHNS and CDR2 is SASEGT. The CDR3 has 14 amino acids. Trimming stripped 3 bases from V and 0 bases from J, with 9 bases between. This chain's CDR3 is CASSEGQYSYEQYF. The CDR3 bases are TGTGCCAGCAGTGAGGGACAATACTCCTACGAGCAGTACTTC.

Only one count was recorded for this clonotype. The DNA of the CDR3 is TGTGCCAGCCGGTGGGACAGGGGAGCAGATACGCAGTATTTT. This translates into CASRWDRGADTQYF. The gene calls are TRBV2 and TRBJ2-3, with 10 nucleotides matching TRBD1. The junction had 6 bases not matched to a gene; V was cut back by 8 bases and J by 4 bases. CDR1 is SNHLY and CDR2 is FYNNEI in the germline V gene. This CDR3 spans 14 amino acids.

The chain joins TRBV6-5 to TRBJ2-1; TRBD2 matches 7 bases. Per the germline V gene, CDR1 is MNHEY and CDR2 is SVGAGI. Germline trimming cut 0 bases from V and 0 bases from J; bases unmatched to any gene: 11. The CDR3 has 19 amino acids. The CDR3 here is CASSYSRQGLMSSYNEQFF. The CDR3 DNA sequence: TGTGCCAGCAGTTACTCGAGGCAGGGACTAATGAGCTCCTACAATGAGCAGTTCTTC.

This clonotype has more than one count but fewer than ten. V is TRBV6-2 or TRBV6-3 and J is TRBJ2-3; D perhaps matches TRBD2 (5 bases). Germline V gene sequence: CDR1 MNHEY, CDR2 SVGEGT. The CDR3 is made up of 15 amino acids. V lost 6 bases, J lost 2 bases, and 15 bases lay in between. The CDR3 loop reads CASSLPSQFTDTQYF. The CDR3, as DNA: TGTGCCAGCAGCCTCCCTAGCCAGTTCACAGATACGCAGTATTTT.

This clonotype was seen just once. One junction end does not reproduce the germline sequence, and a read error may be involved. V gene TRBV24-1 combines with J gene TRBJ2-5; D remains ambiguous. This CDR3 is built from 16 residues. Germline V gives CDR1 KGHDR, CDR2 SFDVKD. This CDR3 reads CATGDPRSVSQETQYF. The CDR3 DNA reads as TGTGCCACCGGTGATCCCCGATCTGTAAGCCAAGAGACCCAGTACTTC.

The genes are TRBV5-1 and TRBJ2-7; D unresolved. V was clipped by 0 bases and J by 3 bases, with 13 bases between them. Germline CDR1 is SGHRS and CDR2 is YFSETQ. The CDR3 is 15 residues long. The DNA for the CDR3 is TGCGCCAGCAGCTTGGTGAATCCGGGCTACTACGAGCAGTACTTC. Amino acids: CASSLVNPGYYEQYF.

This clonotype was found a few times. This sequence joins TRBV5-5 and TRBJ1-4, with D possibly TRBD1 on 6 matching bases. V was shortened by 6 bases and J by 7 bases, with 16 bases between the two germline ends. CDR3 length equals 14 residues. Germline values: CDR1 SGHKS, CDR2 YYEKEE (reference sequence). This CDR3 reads CASTPVGGLEKLFF. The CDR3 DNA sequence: TGTGCCAGCACCCCCGTGGGGGGGCTTGAAAAACTGTTTTTT. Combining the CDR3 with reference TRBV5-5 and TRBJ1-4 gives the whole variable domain DAGVTQSPTHLIKTRGQQVTLRCSPISGHKSVSWYQQVLGQGPQFIFQYYEKEERGRGNFPDRFSARQFPNYSSELNVNALLLGDSALYLCASTPVGGLEKLFFGSGTQLSVL.

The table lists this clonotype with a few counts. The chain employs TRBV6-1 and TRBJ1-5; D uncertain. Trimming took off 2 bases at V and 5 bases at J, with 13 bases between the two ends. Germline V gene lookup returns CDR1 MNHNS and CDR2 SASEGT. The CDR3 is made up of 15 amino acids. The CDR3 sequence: CASSESGGIHQPQHF. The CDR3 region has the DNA TGTGCCAGCAGTGAATCCGGCGGGATTCATCAGCCCCAGCATTTT.

Written as DNA, the CDR3 is TGTGCCAGCAGCCCGAGACAGGGGGCAGATACGCAGTATTTT. Protein sequence: CASSPRQGADTQYF. The rearrangement joins TRBV7-9 to TRBJ2-3; 9 nucleotides match TRBD1. This CDR3 contains 14 residues. Germline values: CDR1 SEHNR, CDR2 FQNEAQ (reference sequence). V gave up 5 bases and J gave up 4 bases; unmatched junction bases: 4.

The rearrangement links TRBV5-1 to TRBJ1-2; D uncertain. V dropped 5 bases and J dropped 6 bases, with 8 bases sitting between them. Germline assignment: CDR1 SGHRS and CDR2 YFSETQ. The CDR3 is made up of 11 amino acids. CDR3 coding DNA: TGCGCCAGCAGTGGGCCTCATGGCTACACCTTC. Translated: CASSGPHGYTF. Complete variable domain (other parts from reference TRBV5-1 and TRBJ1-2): KAGVTQTPRYLIKTRGQQVTLSCSPISGHRSVSWYQQTPGQGLQFLFEYFSETQRNKGNFPGRFSGRQFSNSRSEMNVSTLELGDSALYLCASSGPHGYTFGSGTRLTVV.